These 16 T cell receptor beta chains originate from one sample sequenced in a study of T cells in Graves' hyperthyroidism and ophthalmopathy. Amplification of TCR beta CDR3 regions used RNA as the template. The HTBI set primed first-round TCR CDR3 RT-PCR. Via MiXCR, TCRdb re-called the multiplex PCR reads, giving one row per CDR3 protein. The table shows 500,000 to 650,000 distinct CDR3 sequences, with approximately 48% occurring only once. Sequencing input: peripheral blood or thyroid tissue (not recorded which). These TCRs come from an adult woman with Graves' disease, either hyperthyroidism or ophthalmopathy (not recorded which).

In its sample, this clonotype was seen many times. The chain recombines TRBV29-1 with TRBJ1-1; D is uncertain. This CDR3 has 13 residues. V lost 5 bases to trimming and J lost 1 base, with 11 bases between them. Germline lookup yields CDR1 SQVTM and CDR2 ANQGSEA. CDR3 residues: CSVSLQWNTEAFF. CDR3 DNA: TGCAGCGTTTCACTCCAATGGAACACTGAAGCTTTCTTT.

J is TRBJ2-5 and V is TRBV20-1, with D maybe TRBD1 (6 bases). The V end lost 4 bases, the J end lost 0 bases, and 12 bases lay between the germline ends. This CDR3 comprises 14 residues. Germline CDR1 and CDR2: DFQATT and SNEGSKA (reference sequence). The CDR3 bases are TGCAGTGCTAAGGACAGCATGAACCAAGAGACCCAGTACTTC. It is translated as CSAKDSMNQETQYF.

This clonotype was seen ten or more times. The rearrangement uses TRBV29-1 and TRBJ1-2, with no clear D. The CDR3 spans 11 residues. V gave up 1 base and J gave up 10 bases, with 10 bases separating them. Germline CDR1 is SQVTM and CDR2 is ANQGSEA. The CDR3: CSVEGGEFYTF. The CDR3 DNA reads as TGCAGCGTTGAAGGGGGTGAGTTCTACACCTTC.

V is TRBV6-5 and J is TRBJ1-5; D may be TRBD1 (5 bases). CDR3 size: 17 residues. Trimming took off 2 bases at V and 4 bases at J, with 18 bases between the two ends. Germline V CDR1 and CDR2: MNHEY, SVGAGI. The CDR3 nucleotides are TGTGCCAGCAGTTACAGTGGCAGGGAGGGGCGTAATCAGCCCCAGCATTTT. Protein sequence: CASSYSGREGRNQPQHF.

The chain employs TRBV10-3 and TRBJ1-2; D not resolved. The germline CDR1 and CDR2 sequences are ENHRY and SYGVKD. V dropped 0 bases and J dropped 4 bases, with 6 bases sitting between them. This CDR3 contains 13 residues. CDR3 nucleotide sequence: TGTGCCATCAGTGAGTCGACCATCTATGGCTACACCTTC. Translated, it gives CAISESTIYGYTF.

This clonotype was counted a few times. The chain is built from TRBV10-2 and TRBJ2-7, with D possibly TRBD1 on 5 matching bases. Trimming cost V 4 bases and J 5 bases, with 6 bases left between them. There are 11 residues in the CDR3. CDR1 is WSHSY and CDR2 is SAAADI in the germline V gene. The CDR3, as DNA: TGCGCCAGCAGTGCAGGGAACGAGCAGTACTTC. It is translated as CASSAGNEQYF.

This clonotype was seen a single time. This chain joins TRBV7-8 and TRBJ1-2, with 9 positions matching TRBD1. Germline V lookup: CDR1 SGHVS, CDR2 FQNEAQ. This CDR3 is built from 14 residues. V lost 4 bases and J lost 8; bases outside the gene matches: 8. The CDR3 region is CASSWGTGREGYTF. CDR3 nucleotide sequence: TGTGCCAGCAGCTGGGGGACAGGGAGGGAGGGCTACACCTTC.

CDR3 DNA: TGTGCCAGCAGCTATACGGGGGGAGAGGGAGAGACCCAGTACTTC. It yields the protein CASSYTGGEGETQYF. J is TRBJ2-5 and V is TRBV7-6; TRBD2 aligns across 7 bases. Looked up from germline, CDR1 is SGHVS and CDR2 is FNYEAQ. V trimming: 4 bases; J trimming: 4 bases; junction bases outside the gene matches: 9. The CDR3 totals 15 residues. The whole variable domain, remainder taken from reference TRBV7-6 and TRBJ2-5, is GAGVSQSPRYKVTKRGQDVALRCDPISGHVSLYWYRQALGQGPEFLTYFNYEAQQDKSGLPNDRFSAERPEGSISTLTIQRTEQRDSAMYRCASSYTGGEGETQYFGPGTRLLVL.

The V gene is TRBV24-1, the J gene TRBJ1-2; the match to TRBD1 covers 8 bases. V dropped 3 bases and J dropped 6; count of bases not matched to a gene: 8. The CDR3 loop spans 15 amino acids. Germline CDR1 and CDR2: KGHDR and SFDVKD. DNA for the CDR3: TGTGCCACCAGTGATGCCCCGGACAGGGACGATGGCTACACCTTC. This sequence encodes CATSDAPDRDDGYTF.

This clonotype appeared a few times. This could be a read error, since a much larger clone is one nucleotide away. V usage is TRBV6-2 or TRBV6-3 and J usage is TRBJ1-2; D is unresolved. Between the trimmed V and J ends, which lost 2 bases and 2 bases, there was a span of 12 bases. This CDR3 spans 15 amino acids. Germline CDR1 is MNHEY and CDR2 is SVGEGT. The CDR3 nucleotides are TGTGCCAGCAGTTACGCTGTAGGGTGGAACTATGGCTACACCTTC. Encoded protein: CASSYAVGWNYGYTF.

At least ten counts were recorded for this clonotype. The chain links TRBV5-1 to TRBJ1-1, with TRBD1 as a possible D gene (5 bases). The CDR3 has 13 amino acids. Germline V gives CDR1 SGHRS, CDR2 YFSETQ. V lost 0 bases and J 12 bases, leaving 15 bases between the germline ends. The CDR3 reads CASSLGSAGATFF. The CDR3 region has the DNA TGCGCCAGCAGCTTGGGTTCTGCTGGGGCGACTTTCTTT.

As to this clonotype: Lacking the conserved final phenylalanine or tryptophan, this CDR3 likely reflects a read error. No DNA is shown, since the ends of the CDR3 on it are uncertain; the CDR3 is the one TCRdb lists. The genes are TRBV10-2 and TRBJ1-1; TRBD1, the table's D call, was not compared with the DNA. Germline V lookup: CDR1 WSHSY, CDR2 SAAADI. The CDR3 has 13 residues if both end residues are counted. This CDR3 reads CARRRGEDTEAFL.

The chain has TRBV19 and TRBJ1-1; unclear D gene. This CDR3 contains 14 residues. Germline V lookup: CDR1 LNHDA, CDR2 SQIVND (reference sequence). V was trimmed by 1 base and J by 6 bases, leaving 12 bases between them. The DNA for the CDR3 is TGTGCCAGTAGTATAGGCCCCTGGCTCCCTGAAGCTTTCTTT. It encodes CASSIGPWLPEAFF.

V gene TRBV11-2 combines with J gene TRBJ2-7; TRBD2 is a possible D gene (5 bases). The CDR3 has 14 amino acids. Germline V gene data show CDR1 as SGHAT and CDR2 as FQNNGV. Trimming pared 5 bases from V and 3 bases from J, leaving 14 bases between. CDR3 protein: CASSVSSRDYEQYF. As DNA, the CDR3 is TGTGCCAGCAGCGTGAGTTCCCGGGACTACGAGCAGTACTTC.

The CDR3 spells CASSLGQSTYEQYF. The CDR3 DNA follows: TGTGCCAGTAGTCTCGGACAGAGCACCTACGAGCAGTACTTC. V gene TRBV7-6 combines with J gene TRBJ2-7, with D tentatively TRBD1 (6 bases). With 9 bases removed from V and 2 bases from J, the gap between germline ends came to 17 bases. Germline V CDR1 and CDR2: SGHVS, FNYEAQ. The CDR3 loop spans 14 amino acids.

This clonotype showed up many times. The chain has TRBV7-6 and TRBJ2-7; D may match TRBD1 or TRBD2 (5 bases each). Germline CDR1 reads SGHVS; CDR2 reads FNYEAQ. Between the trimmed V and J ends, which lost 1 base and 3 bases, there was a span of 22 bases. The length of the CDR3 is 18 residues. The CDR3 sequence: CASSLDPPHGRGHYEQYF. CDR3 nucleotides: TGTGCCAGCAGCTTAGACCCCCCGCACGGACGGGGCCACTACGAGCAGTACTTC.